This TCR beta chain was documented in a study of regulatory T cells in long-lasting Graves disease. On the study more broadly: New Graves' disease cases had less than 3 months of antithyroid drugs.

General study points: TCR diversity was lower in persistent than newly diagnosed Graves' disease.

Time point: newly diagnosed GD, antithyroid drugs for less than 3 months. There was RNA extracted from PBMCs, and the TCR library was made from it. Notes on this clonotype: Its antigen is unidentified.

Trimming stripped 3 bases from V and 1 base from J, with 9 bases between. The CDR3 length is 13 residues. Germline CDR1 and CDR2: SQVTM and ANQGSEA. Arm-PCR of CDR3 regions with iRepertoire HTBI primers generated TCR beta libraries. TCRdb reprocessed the multiplex PCR reads with MiXCR, giving one entry per CDR3 protein. The profile shows roughly 530,000 distinct CDR3 sequences, approximately 16% of them singletons. The sample also formed part of further work on T cells in Graves' hyperthyroidism and ophthalmopathy. That paper notes: Blood shared most expanded thyroid clonotypes above 0.001.

The genes are TRBV29-1 and TRBJ1-1; unclear D gene. The receptor comes from a woman aged 35-60 years with Graves disease. Here the sequenced sample was peripheral blood mononuclear cells (PBMCs), taken at new diagnosis, from a patient treated with antithyroid drugs. For the CDR3, the DNA is TGCAGCGTTGAGGGCGCCCGGAACACTGAAGCTTTCTTT. Its translation is CSVEGARNTEAFF.